This passage covers 14 T cell receptor beta chains from one sample sequenced in a study of blood T cell repertoires in COVID-19 (dated by TCRdb to between 2020 and 2021). Library prep was done by the immunoSEQ multiplex PCR assay. TCRdb obtained this table from immuneACCESS and retained in-frame rearrangements with V and J assigned. These tables miss some clones; where compared with another copy, unresolved V genes account for less than half of the shortfall, and the remainder is unexplained. Here the sample has 90,000 or so clones; approximately 90% occur a single time. The ten biggest clones cover about 2% of the sample. Sequencing was performed on peripheral blood. Receptors originate from a human donor with active COVID-19. The donor label of this sample is uncertain.

The gene calls are TRBV6-2 or TRBV6-3 and TRBJ2-7; D call uncertain. V dropped 3 bases and J dropped 1 base, with 16 bases sitting between them. This CDR3 comprises 16 residues. The germline V gene encodes CDR1 MNHEY and CDR2 SVGEGT. The CDR3 sequence: CASSYVWATKSYEQYF. DNA for the CDR3: TGTGCCAGCAGTTATGTCTGGGCTACCAAATCCTACGAGCAGTACTTC.

Written as DNA, the CDR3 is TGCGCCAGCGCTCCATATTTTCCAGGGACTACCGGGGAGCTGTTTTTT. It codes for CASAPYFPGTTGELFF. The chain links TRBV5-1 to TRBJ2-2; D is perhaps TRBD2 (6 bases). From germline, CDR1 is SGHRS and CDR2 YFSETQ. CDR3 length: 16 residues. Trimming cost V 7 bases and J 5 bases, with 21 bases left between them. Complete variable domain (other parts from reference TRBV5-1 and TRBJ2-2): KAGVTQTPRYLIKTRGQQVTLSCSPISGHRSVSWYQQTPGQGLQFLFEYFSETQRNKGNFPGRFSGRQFSNSRSEMNVSTLELGDSALYLCASAPYFPGTTGELFFGEGSRLTVL.

The genes are TRBV12-5 and TRBJ1-2; D possibly corresponds to TRBD1 (5 bases). Germline values: CDR1 LGHNT, CDR2 FRNRAP. The ends were cut back, 0 bases at V and 6 bases at J, with 11 bases in the middle. This CDR3 comprises 14 residues. Written as DNA, the CDR3 is TGTGCTAGTGGTTTGGTAGCAGGGTTGAATGGCTACACCTTC. Protein product: CASGLVAGLNGYTF.

The CDR3 DNA follows: TGTGCCAGCAGCTTAGATTCAGGACTAGCGGGGGTTGAGCAGTACTTC. Protein product: CASSLDSGLAGVEQYF. This sequence joins TRBV7-2 and TRBJ2-7; 13 bases agree with TRBD2. The CDR3 loop spans 16 amino acids. V trimming: 1 base; J trimming: 7 bases; junction bases outside the gene matches: 7. Germline CDR1 SGHTA, CDR2 FQGNSA.

The V call is TRBV27, the J call TRBJ2-7; D might be TRBD2 (6 bases). Per germline, CDR1 MNHEY and CDR2 SMNVEV (reference sequence). V was trimmed by 2 bases and J by 2 bases, leaving 7 bases between them. The CDR3 spans 13 residues. This CDR3 is CASSLGLTYEQYF. CDR3 in DNA: TGTGCCAGCAGTTTAGGACTAACCTACGAGCAGTACTTC.

The chain carries TRBV2 and TRBJ2-1; D is possibly TRBD1 (6 bases). Per the germline V gene, CDR1 is SNHLY and CDR2 is FYNNEI. CDR3 size: 15 residues. V was cut by 5 bases and J by 6 bases, with 17 bases left in between. The CDR3 region is CASSLGQPSGNEQFF. The CDR3 DNA reads as TGTGCCAGCAGTCTAGGACAGCCTTCAGGCAATGAGCAGTTCTTC.

This sequence joins TRBV21-1 and TRBJ1-5; the table's D call of TRBD1 was not tested on the DNA. TRBV21-1 is a known pseudogene. This CDR3 has 16 amino acids. The CDR3 sequence: CASPPGHLYSNQPQHF. The CDR3 coding sequence is TGTGCCAGTCCACCGGGACACCTATATAGCAATCAGCCCCAGCATTTT.

J is TRBJ2-1 and V is TRBV2; the match to TRBD1 covers 9 bases. Germline CDR1 SNHLY, CDR2 FYNNEI. V shed 5 bases, J shed 6 bases, and the junction held 8 bases outside the gene matches. This CDR3 has 15 residues. The CDR3 sequence is CASSSDRGSLNEQFF. The CDR3 nucleotides read TGTGCCAGCAGTTCGGACAGGGGTTCCCTCAATGAGCAGTTCTTC. The full variable domain, completed using reference TRBV2 and TRBJ2-1, is EPEVTQTPSHQVTQMGQEVILRCVPISNHLYFYWYRQILGQKVEFLVSFYNNEISEKSEIFDDQFSVERPDGSNFTLKIRSTKLEDSAMYFCASSSDRGSLNEQFFGPGTRLTVL.

The chain recombines TRBV5-1 with TRBJ2-5, with TRBD2 matching 7 bases. Germline CDR1 is SGHRS and CDR2 is YFSETQ. The CDR3 has 14 amino acids. Trimming took 4 bases from V and 6 from J; bases not matched to a gene: 9. The CDR3 nucleotides are TGCGCCAGCAGCACAAGCGGACTAGGGAAGACCCAGTACTTC. Residues: CASSTSGLGKTQYF. Variable domain in full (rest from reference TRBV5-1 and TRBJ2-5): KAGVTQTPRYLIKTRGQQVTLSCSPISGHRSVSWYQQTPGQGLQFLFEYFSETQRNKGNFPGRFSGRQFSNSRSEMNVSTLELGDSALYLCASSTSGLGKTQYFGPGTRLLVL.

The CDR3 nucleotides are TGTGCCAGCAGCTTAGGAGGGGGCGGGAACACTGAAGCTTTCTTT. Encoded protein: CASSLGGGGNTEAFF. V usage is TRBV7-9 and J usage is TRBJ1-1; 7 bases are a match to TRBD1. This CDR3 is 15 amino acids long. The V gene's germline CDR1 is SEHNR and CDR2 FQNEAQ (reference sequence). J was trimmed by 1 base and V by 1 base; bases with no gene match: 3.

J is TRBJ1-3 and V is TRBV10-3, with D tentatively TRBD1 (5 bases). The V gene lost 7 bases and the J gene lost 0 bases, with 13 bases spanning the gap. CDR3 size: 15 residues. Germline V lookup: CDR1 ENHRY, CDR2 SYGVKD. The chain's CDR3 is CAINPGPSSGNTIYF. The CDR3 coding sequence is TGTGCCATCAACCCAGGGCCATCCTCTGGAAACACCATATATTTT.

The rearrangement joins TRBV5-1 to TRBJ2-2; possible D gene TRBD2, 6 bases. V lost 4 bases and J lost 7, with 17 bases in between. The CDR3 loop spans 15 amino acids. Germline V gene data show CDR1 as SGHRS and CDR2 as YFSETQ. Written as DNA, the CDR3 is TGCGCCAGCAGCCCTTTGGGGCAGGGAGGCGGGGAGCTGTTTTTT. It translates to CASSPLGQGGGELFF.

The table lists this clone with a count of one. V gene TRBV7-3 combines with J gene TRBJ2-3; TRBD2 is a possible D gene (5 bases). The V end lost 4 bases, the J end lost 2 bases, and 10 bases lay between the germline ends. The CDR3 spans 14 residues. In germline, CDR1 is SGHTA, CDR2 FQGTGA. CDR3 in DNA: TGTGCCAGCAGCTACGACCGGGACACAGATACGCAGTATTTT. This codes for CASSYDRDTDTQYF.

The chain recombines TRBV6-1 with TRBJ2-1; 12 bases agree with TRBD2. The CDR3 consists of 18 residues. Germline loops: CDR1 MNHNS, CDR2 SASEGT. Trimming took 4 bases from V and 1 from J; bases not matched to a gene: 8. The CDR3 coding sequence is TGTGCCAGCAGTGCACCTAGCGGGGGGGCCTCTTCCTACAATGAGCAGTTCTTC. Residues: CASSAPSGGASSYNEQFF.